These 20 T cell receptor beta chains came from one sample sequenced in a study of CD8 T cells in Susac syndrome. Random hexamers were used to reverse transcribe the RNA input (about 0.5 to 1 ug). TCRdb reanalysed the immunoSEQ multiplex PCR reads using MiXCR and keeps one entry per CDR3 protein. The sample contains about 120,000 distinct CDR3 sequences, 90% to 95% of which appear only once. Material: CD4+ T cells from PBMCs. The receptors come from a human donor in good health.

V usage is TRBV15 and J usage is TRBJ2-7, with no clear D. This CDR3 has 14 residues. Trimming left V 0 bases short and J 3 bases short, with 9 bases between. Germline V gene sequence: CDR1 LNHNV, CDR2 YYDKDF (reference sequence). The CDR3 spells CATSREAVGYEQYF. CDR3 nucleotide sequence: TGTGCCACCAGCAGAGAGGCGGTCGGCTACGAGCAGTACTTC.

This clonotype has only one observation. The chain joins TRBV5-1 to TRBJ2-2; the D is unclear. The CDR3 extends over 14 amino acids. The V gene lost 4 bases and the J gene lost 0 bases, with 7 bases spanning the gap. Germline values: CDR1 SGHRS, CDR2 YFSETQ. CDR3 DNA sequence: TGCGCCAGCAGCAATAGGACGAACACCGGGGAGCTGTTTTTT. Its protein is CASSNRTNTGELFF.

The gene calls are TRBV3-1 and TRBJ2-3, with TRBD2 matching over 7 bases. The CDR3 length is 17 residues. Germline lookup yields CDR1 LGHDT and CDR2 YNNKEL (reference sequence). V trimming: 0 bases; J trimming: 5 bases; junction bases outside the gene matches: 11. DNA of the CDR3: TGTGCCAGCAGCCAAGATTTTTCGGTCGCTAGCGGAGATACGCAGTATTTT. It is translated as CASSQDFSVASGDTQYF.

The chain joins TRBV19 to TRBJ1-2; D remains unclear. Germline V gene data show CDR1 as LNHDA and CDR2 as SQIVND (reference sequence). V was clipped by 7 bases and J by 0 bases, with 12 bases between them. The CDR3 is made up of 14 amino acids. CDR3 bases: TGTGCCAGTAATGACTACGGGGCTAACTATGGCTACACCTTC. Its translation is CASNDYGANYGYTF.

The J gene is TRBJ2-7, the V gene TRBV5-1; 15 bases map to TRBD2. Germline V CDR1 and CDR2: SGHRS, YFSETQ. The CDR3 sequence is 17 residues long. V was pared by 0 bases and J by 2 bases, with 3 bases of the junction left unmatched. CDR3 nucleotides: TGCGCCAGCAGCTTGGGGACTAGCGGGAGGGCCCCCTACGAGCAGTACTTC. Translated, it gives CASSLGTSGRAPYEQYF.

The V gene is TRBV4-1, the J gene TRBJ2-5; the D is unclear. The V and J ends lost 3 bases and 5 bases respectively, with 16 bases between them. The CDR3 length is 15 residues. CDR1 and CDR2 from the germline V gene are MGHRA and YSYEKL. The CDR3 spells CASSQAPLAVETQYF. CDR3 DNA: TGCGCCAGCAGCCAGGCCCCCCTGGCTGTGGAGACCCAGTACTTC.

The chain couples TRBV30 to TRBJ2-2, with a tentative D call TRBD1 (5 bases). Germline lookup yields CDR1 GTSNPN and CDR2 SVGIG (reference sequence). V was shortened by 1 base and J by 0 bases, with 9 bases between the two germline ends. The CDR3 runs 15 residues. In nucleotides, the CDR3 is TGTGCCTGGAGTGCTTTAGGGGCGAACACCGGGGAGCTGTTTTTT. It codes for CAWSALGANTGELFF.

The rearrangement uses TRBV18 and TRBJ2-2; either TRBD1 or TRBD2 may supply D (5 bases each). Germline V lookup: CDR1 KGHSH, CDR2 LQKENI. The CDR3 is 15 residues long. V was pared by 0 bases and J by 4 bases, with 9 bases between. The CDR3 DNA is TGTGCCAGCTCACCACCGGGGGAACTCACCGGGGAGCTGTTTTTT. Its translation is CASSPPGELTGELFF.

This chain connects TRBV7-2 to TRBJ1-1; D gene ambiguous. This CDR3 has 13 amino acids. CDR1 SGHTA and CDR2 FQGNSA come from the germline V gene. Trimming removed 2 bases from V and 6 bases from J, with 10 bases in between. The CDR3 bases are TGTGCCAGCAGCTTAACACCAGCCGCTGAAGCTTTCTTT. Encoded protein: CASSLTPAAEAFF.

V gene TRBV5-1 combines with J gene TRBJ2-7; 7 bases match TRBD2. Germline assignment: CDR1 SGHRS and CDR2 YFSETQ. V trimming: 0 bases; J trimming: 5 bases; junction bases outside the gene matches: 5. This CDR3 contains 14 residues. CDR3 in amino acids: CASSLGQAGDEQYF. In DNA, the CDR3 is TGCGCCAGCAGCTTGGGGCAGGCGGGGGACGAGCAGTACTTC.

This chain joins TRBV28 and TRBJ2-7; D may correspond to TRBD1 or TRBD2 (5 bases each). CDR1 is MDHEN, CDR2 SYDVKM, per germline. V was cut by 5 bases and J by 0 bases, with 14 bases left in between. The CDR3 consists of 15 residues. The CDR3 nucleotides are TGTGCCAGCAGTCGTGTGAGGGGAGCCTCCTACGAGCAGTACTTC. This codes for CASSRVRGASYEQYF.

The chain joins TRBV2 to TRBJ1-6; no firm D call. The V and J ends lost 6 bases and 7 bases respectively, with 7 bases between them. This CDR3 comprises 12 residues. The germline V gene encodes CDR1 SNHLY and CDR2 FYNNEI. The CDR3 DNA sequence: TGTGCCAGCAGCAGTGAGAATTCACCCCTCCACTTT. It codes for CASSSENSPLHF.

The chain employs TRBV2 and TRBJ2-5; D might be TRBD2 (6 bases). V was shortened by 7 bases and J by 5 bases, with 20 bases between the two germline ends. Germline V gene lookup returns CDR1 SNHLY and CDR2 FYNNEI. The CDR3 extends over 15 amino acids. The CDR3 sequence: CASNQLASLGETQYF. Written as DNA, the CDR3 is TGTGCCAGCAACCAACTAGCCAGCCTGGGGGAGACCCAGTACTTC.

This chain's CDR3 is CASSVVGQGVGELFF. In DNA, the CDR3 is TGTGCCAGCAGCGTAGTAGGACAGGGTGTCGGGGAGCTGTTTTTT. This chain links TRBV9 with TRBJ2-2; 8 nucleotides match TRBD1. CDR3 length: 15 amino acids. Germline CDR1 SGDLS, CDR2 YYNGEE. Trimming at V came to 0 bases and at J to 7 bases, leaving 5 bases not matched to a gene.

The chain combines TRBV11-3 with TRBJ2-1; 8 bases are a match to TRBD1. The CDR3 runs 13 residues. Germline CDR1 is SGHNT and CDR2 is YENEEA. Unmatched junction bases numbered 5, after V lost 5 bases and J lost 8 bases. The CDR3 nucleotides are TGTGCCAGCAGCAAGATACAGGGGGATGAGCAGTTCTTC. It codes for CASSKIQGDEQFF.

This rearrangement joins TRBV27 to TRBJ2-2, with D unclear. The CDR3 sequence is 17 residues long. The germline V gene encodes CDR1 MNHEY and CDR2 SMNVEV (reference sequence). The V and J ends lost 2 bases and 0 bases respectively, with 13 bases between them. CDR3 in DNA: TGTGCCAGCAGTTTAACCCAGGTTCTCGCGAACACCGGGGAGCTGTTTTTT. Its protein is CASSLTQVLANTGELFF.

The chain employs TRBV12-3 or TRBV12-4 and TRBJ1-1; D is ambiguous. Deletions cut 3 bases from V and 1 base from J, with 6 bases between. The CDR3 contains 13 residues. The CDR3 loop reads CASSLLPNTEAFF. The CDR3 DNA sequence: TGTGCCAGCAGTTTGTTACCGAACACTGAAGCTTTCTTT.

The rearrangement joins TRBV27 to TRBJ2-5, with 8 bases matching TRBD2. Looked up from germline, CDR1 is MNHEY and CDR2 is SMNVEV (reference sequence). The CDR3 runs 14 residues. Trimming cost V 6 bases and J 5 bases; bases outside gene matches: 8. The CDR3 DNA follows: TGTGCCAGCAGACGGGAGGGCCGTGGGGAGACCCAGTACTTC. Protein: CASRREGRGETQYF.

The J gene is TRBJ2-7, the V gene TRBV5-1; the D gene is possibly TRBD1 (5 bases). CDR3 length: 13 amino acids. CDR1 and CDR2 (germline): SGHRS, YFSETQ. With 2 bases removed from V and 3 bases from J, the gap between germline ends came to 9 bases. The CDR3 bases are TGCGCCAGCAGCTTCGACAGCAACTACGAGCAGTACTTC. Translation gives CASSFDSNYEQYF. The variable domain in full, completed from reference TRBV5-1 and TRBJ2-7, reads KAGVTQTPRYLIKTRGQQVTLSCSPISGHRSVSWYQQTPGQGLQFLFEYFSETQRNKGNFPGRFSGRQFSNSRSEMNVSTLELGDSALYLCASSFDSNYEQYFGPGTRLTVT.

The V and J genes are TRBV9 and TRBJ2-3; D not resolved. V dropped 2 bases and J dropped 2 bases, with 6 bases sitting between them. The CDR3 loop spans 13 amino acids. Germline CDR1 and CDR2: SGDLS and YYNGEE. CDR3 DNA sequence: TGTGCCAGCAGCGTTCGATCCACAGATACGCAGTATTTT. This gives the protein CASSVRSTDTQYF.